This paragraph reports one T cell receptor beta chain. Its antigen remains unidentified. Healthy bone marrow donors made up the cohort. These data come from a study of cytomegalovirus exposure and HLA in healthy donors. Whole-study results and caveats: The authors excluded some V segments, including TRBV6-2 and TRBV6-3, as indistinguishable. Earlier results showed most TCR beta V segments being productive about 90% or about 30% of the time.

This CDR3 spans 13 amino acids. Germline V lookup: CDR1 SGDLS, CDR2 YYNGEE. A multiplex PCR was run with 60 Vbeta primers and 13 Jbeta primers. TCRdb keeps only in-frame clones here, not all; method: immunoSEQ multiplex PCR. The sample consists of fewer than 150,000 clones, around 77% of them appearing once. V usage is TRBV9 and J usage is TRBJ1-2; a weak D match, TRBD1 (5 bases). The sample consisted of PBMCs. The receptor's source is a man aged 25-45 years in good health and CMV-seronegative. Here the CDR3 reads CARRCPGNYGYTF. The DNA of the CDR3 is TGTGCTAGACGCTGCCCAGGGAACTATGGCTACACCTTC.